Listed here are 32 T cell receptor beta chains from one sample, sequenced in a study of breast tumors, draining lymph nodes, adjacent tissues (TCRdb year 2016). The library was generated by multiplex PCR. These reads were obtained on an Illumina HiSeq 2000. TCRdb handled the public reads itself, with Q25 trimming in fastp and clone calling in MiXCR, and kept productive beta chains. When rows share a CDR3 protein, they turn into one entry using the most common DNA and genes. The sample table contains around 100,000 distinct CDR3 sequences; only one count was recorded for 21% of them. The top ten clonotypes cover roughly 1.2% of the sample. Lymph node samples were obtained from the axillary draining lymph nodes of breast cancer patients. Sequencing was carried out using axillary lymph node tissue. The origin of the receptors is a female donor with breast cancer. Some clones in this sample may be carry-over from other donors' samples.

This clonotype was counted a single time. One base away lies a much larger clone, so this may be a sequencing read error. The chain links TRBV19 to TRBJ2-1; D unresolved. Germline V gene sequence: CDR1 LNHDA, CDR2 SQIVND (reference sequence). Trimming shortened V by 6 bases and J by 6 bases, and 12 bases separated the two germline ends. The CDR3 extends over 13 amino acids. The CDR3 spells CASSHGLGNEQFF. CDR3 in DNA: TGTGCCAGTAGCCATGGCCTCGGCAATGAGCAGTTCTTC.

Ten or more counts support this clonotype. V and J are TRBV5-1 and TRBJ2-1, with D perhaps matching TRBD2 (5 bases). The germline V gene has CDR1 SGHRS and CDR2 YFSETQ. V lost 0 bases, J lost 8 bases, and 9 bases lay in between. CDR3 length: 13 residues. CDR3 sequence reads: CASSLEWRDEQFF. The CDR3 nucleotides are TGCGCCAGCAGCTTGGAATGGCGGGATGAGCAGTTCTTC.

Points on this clonotype: The junction and the germline gene differ at one end; a read error may be behind it. The rearrangement joins TRBV5-1 to TRBJ1-4, with D maybe TRBD1 (5 bases). The CDR3 runs to 14 residues. CDR1 SGHRS and CDR2 YFSETQ come from the germline V gene. CDR3 amino acids: CASGFRDSGEKLFF. CDR3 bases: TGCGCCAGCGGCTTCCGGGACTCCGGTGAAAAACTGTTTTTT.

This clonotype came up many times. The V gene is TRBV2, the J gene TRBJ1-4; TRBD1 matches 9 bases. Germline V gives CDR1 SNHLY, CDR2 FYNNEI. V was pared by 8 bases and J by 8 bases, with 9 bases of the junction left unmatched. The CDR3 runs to 14 residues. Here the CDR3 reads CASQPGQGKEKLFF. The CDR3 nucleotides read TGTGCCAGCCAGCCGGGACAGGGTAAAGAAAAACTGTTTTTT.

This clonotype was counted ten times or more. The V and J genes are TRBV7-7 and TRBJ1-2; unclear D gene. The ends were cut back, 3 bases at V and 0 bases at J, with 11 bases in the middle. CDR3 length: 15 amino acids. Germline V gene data show CDR1 as SSHAT and CDR2 as FNYEAQ (reference sequence). CDR3 nucleotides: TGTGCCAGCAGCTTGCCAGAAGACTCTAACTATGGCTACACCTTC. This encodes CASSLPEDSNYGYTF.

There are many counts of this clonotype. The J gene is TRBJ1-5, the V gene TRBV6-1; D is perhaps TRBD1 (5 bases). The length of the CDR3 is 15 residues. V lost 6 bases and J 3 bases, leaving 15 bases between the germline ends. The germline CDR1 and CDR2 sequences are MNHNS and SASEGT. The CDR3 region is CASRPPGRANQPQHF. In nucleotides, the CDR3 is TGTGCCAGCAGGCCCCCAGGCAGGGCCAATCAGCCCCAGCATTTT.

This clonotype has at least ten counts. The chain uses TRBV20-1 and TRBJ1-5; D not resolved. Trimming took off 4 bases at V and 2 bases at J, with 15 bases between the two ends. The CDR3 has 15 residues. Per germline, CDR1 DFQATT and CDR2 SNEGSKA (reference sequence). The CDR3 DNA reads as TGCAGTGCTAACCGAGGAGGTCTGGGCAATCAGCCCCAGCATTTT. As protein: CSANRGGLGNQPQHF.

V and J are TRBV20-1 and TRBJ1-1; D remains ambiguous. This CDR3 has 12 residues. Germline assignment: CDR1 DFQATT and CDR2 SNEGSKA (reference sequence). The V and J ends lost 3 bases and 8 bases respectively, with 13 bases between them. CDR3 protein: CSASHRELEAFF. CDR3 DNA sequence: TGCAGTGCTAGTCATCGAGAGTTGGAAGCTTTCTTT.

This clonotype was detected many times. A read error may account for a junction end that differs from germline. The rearrangement links TRBV7-9 to TRBJ2-3; tentatively, D is TRBD1 or TRBD2 (5 bases each). The V gene's germline CDR1 is SEHNR and CDR2 FQNEAQ (reference sequence). The CDR3 runs to 14 residues. CDR3 nucleotide sequence: TGTGCCAGCAGCCTCCGGGACGGCACATATACGCAGTATTTT. Amino acids: CASSLRDGTYTQYF.

This clonotype showed up many times. The genes are TRBV7-9 and TRBJ2-7, with D unresolved. V gave up 4 bases and J gave up 3 bases, with 16 bases separating them. From germline, CDR1 is SEHNR and CDR2 FQNEAQ (reference sequence). The CDR3 is 15 amino acids. The CDR3 nucleotides are TGTGCCAGCAGCTACCCTGACGGCGGCCTCTACGAGCAGTACTTC. This encodes CASSYPDGGLYEQYF.

At least ten counts were recorded for this clonotype. This chain uses TRBV10-3 with TRBJ2-1; 11 nucleotides line up with TRBD2. The CDR3 spans 14 residues. The V and J ends lost 6 bases and 5 bases, in that order; junction bases with no gene match: 3. CDR1 is ENHRY, CDR2 SYGVKD, per germline. The CDR3 DNA reads TGTGCCATCAGGGGGGGACTAGCGGACAATGAGCAGTTCTTC. This translates into CAIRGGLADNEQFF.

This clonotype was seen at least ten times. This CDR3 reads CASSTGTSGIRSTDTQYF. In DNA, the CDR3 is TGTGCCAGCAGCACTGGGACTAGCGGGATTCGTAGCACAGATACGCAGTATTTT. This chain joins TRBV12-3 or TRBV12-4 and TRBJ2-3, with 13 bases aligning to TRBD2. The CDR3 is 18 amino acids. V lost 6 bases to trimming and J lost 0 bases; unmatched junction nucleotides: 9.

This clonotype has ten or more counts. The chain employs TRBV5-8 and TRBJ2-5; weak D call: TRBD2 (5 bases). V was cut by 6 bases and J by 0 bases, with 18 bases left in between. This CDR3 has 16 amino acids. CDR1 and CDR2 (germline): SGHTS, YDEGEE. The CDR3 nucleotides read TGTGCCAGCACCAAATCCTGGAGGCGGGACCAAGAGACCCAGTACTTC. Its protein is CASTKSWRRDQETQYF.

There are many counts of this clonotype. V gene TRBV7-9 combines with J gene TRBJ2-7; 10 positions agree with TRBD1. The CDR3 is made up of 15 amino acids. CDR1 is SEHNR and CDR2 is FQNEAQ in the germline V gene (reference sequence). V dropped 5 bases and J dropped 6; count of bases not matched to a gene: 10. The CDR3 nucleotides are TGTGCCAGCAGCCGAGGTGGGACAGGGGTGGGCGAGCAGTACTTC. It encodes CASSRGGTGVGEQYF.

This clonotype showed up many times. V and J are TRBV20-1 and TRBJ2-1; D ambiguous. The CDR3 contains 15 residues. Germline values: CDR1 DFQATT, CDR2 SNEGSKA (reference sequence). Trimming took 6 bases from V and 0 from J, leaving 15 bases between them. This CDR3 is CSASTSQSSYNEQFF. Written as DNA, the CDR3 is TGCAGTGCGAGTACCTCACAAAGCTCCTACAATGAGCAGTTCTTC.

As regards this clonotype: Here the CDR3 omits its conserved ending phenylalanine or tryptophan, so a read error is the likely source. The chain couples TRBV2 to TRBJ2-1, with unresolved D. Trimming left V 4 bases short and J 6 bases short, with 13 bases between. Germline assignment: CDR1 SNHLY and CDR2 FYNNEI. CDR3 length: 14 amino acids. The CDR3 reads CASSGIGVTNEQFL. The CDR3 DNA reads TGTGCCAGCAGTGGAATAGGAGTTACCAATGAGCAGTTCCTC.

The sample holds many counts of this clonotype. The chain couples TRBV11-2 to TRBJ1-3, with TRBD1 as a possible D gene (5 bases). V dropped 3 bases and J dropped 0 bases, with 9 bases sitting between them. The CDR3 runs 15 residues. The V gene's germline CDR1 is SGHAT and CDR2 FQNNGV. The CDR3, as DNA: TGTGCCAGCAGCTTTGGAACAGGCTCTGGAAACACCATATATTTT. Encoded protein: CASSFGTGSGNTIYF.

In this sample, this clonotype turned up many times. The chain combines TRBV6-4 with TRBJ2-7; 11 bases agree with TRBD2. CDR1 and CDR2 from the germline V gene are MRHNA and SNTAGT. The CDR3 is 16 residues long. V lost 0 bases and J lost 3; bases outside the gene matches: 4. CDR3 nucleotides: TGTGCCAGCAGTGACTCTCTAGCGGGAGGCTGCTACGAGCAGTACTTC. This gives the protein CASSDSLAGGCYEQYF.

This clonotype has ten or more counts. This may be a read error: a much more frequent sequence differs by one nucleotide. The chain joins TRBV7-3 to TRBJ2-7; TRBD2 might be the D (6 bases). The CDR3 length is 13 residues. From germline, CDR1 is SGHTA and CDR2 FQGTGA. CDR3 amino acids: CASSLTPGDERYF. The DNA of the CDR3 is TGTGCCAGCAGCTTAACGCCGGGAGACGAGCGGTACTTC. Variable domain in full (rest from reference TRBV7-3 and TRBJ2-7): GAGVSQTPSNKVTEKGKYVELRCDPISGHTALYWYRQSLGQGPEFLIYFQGTGAADDSGLPNDRFFAVRPEGSVSTLKIQRTERGDSAVYLCASSLTPGDERYFGPGTRLTVT.

This clonotype occurred many times. The J gene is TRBJ1-2, the V gene TRBV10-3; D may be TRBD1 (6 bases). The CDR3 length is 14 residues. Germline CDR1 reads ENHRY; CDR2 reads SYGVKD. V was shortened by 4 bases and J by 2 bases, with 11 bases between the two germline ends. The CDR3 here is CAISAKTGNYGYTF. CDR3 in DNA: TGTGCCATCAGTGCTAAAACAGGGAACTATGGCTACACCTTC.

This clonotype was seen repeatedly, ten times or more. The chain joins TRBV6-2 or TRBV6-3 to TRBJ2-1, with D perhaps TRBD1 (6 bases). In germline, CDR1 is MNHEY, CDR2 SVGEGT. The CDR3 totals 12 residues. V was clipped by 2 bases and J by 8 bases, with 7 bases between them. CDR3 nucleotides: TGTGCCAGCAGTTACGCAGGGGATGAGCAGTTCTTC. Its protein is CASSYAGDEQFF.

The chain links TRBV2 to TRBJ1-3; D is undetermined. V was trimmed by 7 bases and J by 0 bases, leaving 10 bases between them. The CDR3 extends over 14 amino acids. CDR1 is SNHLY and CDR2 is FYNNEI in the germline V gene. The chain's CDR3 is CASISASSGNTIYF. Written as DNA, the CDR3 is TGTGCCAGCATATCCGCGAGCTCTGGAAACACCATATATTTT.

Ten or more counts support this clonotype. The rearrangement links TRBV10-3 to TRBJ1-2; a possible D gene is TRBD1 (5 bases). The CDR3 covers 13 residues. Germline V gene data show CDR1 as ENHRY and CDR2 as SYGVKD. V was pared by 4 bases and J by 7 bases, with 13 bases between. CDR3 nucleotide sequence: TGTGCCATCAGTGGGGGCATGACTGTTGGCTACACCTTC. Translation: CAISGGMTVGYTF.

The table lists this clonotype with many counts. A much larger clone differs by one base, so this may be a read error. V is TRBV6-5 and J is TRBJ2-2, with 9 bases lining up with TRBD2. CDR1 MNHEY and CDR2 SVGAGI come from the germline V gene. The V segment lost 6 bases and the J segment 0 bases; nucleotides outside the gene matches: 2. The CDR3 contains 15 residues. This chain's CDR3 is CASRVAGANTGELFF. CDR3 sequence (DNA): TGTGCCAGCAGGGTAGCGGGAGCGAACACCGGGGAGCTGTTTTTT.

This clonotype was detected many times. The chain has TRBV6-5 and TRBJ1-2; D is ambiguous. Germline CDR1 reads MNHEY; CDR2 reads SVGAGI. V was trimmed by 5 bases and J by 6 bases, leaving 19 bases between them. This CDR3 is built from 15 residues. CDR3 coding DNA: TGTGCCAGCAGTGGTAAAGGGTCGACGCCAGATGGCTACACCTTC. The encoded protein is CASSGKGSTPDGYTF.

This clonotype has at least ten counts. The chain combines TRBV5-8 with TRBJ2-7; 9 bases are a match to TRBD2. Germline V gives CDR1 SGHTS, CDR2 YDEGEE. This CDR3 is 15 amino acids long. Trimming took 0 bases from V and 3 from J; bases not matched to a gene: 4. CDR3 bases: TGTGCCAGCAGCTTGGCTGGCGGGAGGGACTACGAGCAGTACTTC. Translating it yields CASSLAGGRDYEQYF.

To note about this clonotype: A read error may be the cause here, since a much bigger clone is one base away. This rearrangement joins TRBV9 to TRBJ2-7; D is possibly TRBD1 (6 bases). Germline V gene sequence: CDR1 SGDLS, CDR2 YYNGEE. The CDR3 sequence is 14 residues long. This chain's CDR3 is CASSPRQASCEQYF. In nucleotides, the CDR3 is TGTGCCAGCAGCCCCAGACAGGCCTCCTGCGAGCAGTACTTC.

The table lists this clonotype with a few counts. No conserved phenylalanine or tryptophan is present at the end of the CDR3, so a read error is the likely explanation. This chain connects TRBV19 to TRBJ1-5, with a possible D match to TRBD1 (6 bases). CDR1 is LNHDA, CDR2 SQIVND, per germline (reference sequence). Trimming cost V 4 bases and J 3 bases, with 13 bases left between them. This CDR3 contains 15 residues. The CDR3 is CASSRGGEVNQPQHL. The CDR3 region has the DNA TGTGCCAGTAGTAGAGGGGGGGAGGTCAATCAGCCCCAGCATCTT.

This clonotype occurred many times. V and J are TRBV5-1 and TRBJ2-2; 10 nucleotides match TRBD1. Germline V lookup: CDR1 SGHRS, CDR2 YFSETQ. CDR3 length equals 16 residues. After removal of 8 bases from V and 2 bases from J, the junction contained 9 bases not matched to a gene. CDR3 coding DNA: TGCGCCAGTTGCTTCTTGACAGGGGGCAACACCGGGGAGCTGTTTTTT. Encoded protein: CASCFLTGGNTGELFF.

Concerning this clonotype itself: A read error may be the cause here, since a much bigger clone is one base away. The CDR3 end shows no conserved phenylalanine or tryptophan, and so a read error is likely. This rearrangement joins TRBV20-1 to TRBJ2-3; the match to TRBD2 covers 11 bases. The CDR3 runs 14 residues. CDR1 DFQATT and CDR2 SNEGSKA come from the germline V gene (reference sequence). The trim removed 5 bases at V and 3 bases at J, leaving 4 bases unmatched. CDR3 sequence: CSAPTSGITDTQYS. CDR3 sequence (DNA): TGCAGTGCTCCGACTAGCGGGATTACAGATACGCAGTATTCT.

The gene calls are TRBV2 and TRBJ1-6; TRBD1 is a possible D gene (5 bases). Germline V gene data show CDR1 as SNHLY and CDR2 as FYNNEI. CDR3 length: 12 amino acids. V was shortened by 6 bases and J by 9 bases, with 9 bases between the two germline ends. The chain's CDR3 is CASRGLSSPLHF. DNA for the CDR3: TGTGCCAGCAGGGGGCTTAGTTCACCCCTCCACTTT.

This clonotype was seen more than once but under ten times. The chain couples TRBV5-4 to TRBJ2-1; 8 positions agree with TRBD2. Losses at the gene ends were 1 base for V and 4 bases for J; bases not matched to a gene: 7. Per the germline V gene, CDR1 is SGHNT and CDR2 is YYREEE (reference sequence). The CDR3 consists of 16 residues. DNA for the CDR3: TGTGCCAGCAGCTTGAGCACTAGCGGATCTTACAATGAGCAGTTCTTC. Its protein is CASSLSTSGSYNEQFF.